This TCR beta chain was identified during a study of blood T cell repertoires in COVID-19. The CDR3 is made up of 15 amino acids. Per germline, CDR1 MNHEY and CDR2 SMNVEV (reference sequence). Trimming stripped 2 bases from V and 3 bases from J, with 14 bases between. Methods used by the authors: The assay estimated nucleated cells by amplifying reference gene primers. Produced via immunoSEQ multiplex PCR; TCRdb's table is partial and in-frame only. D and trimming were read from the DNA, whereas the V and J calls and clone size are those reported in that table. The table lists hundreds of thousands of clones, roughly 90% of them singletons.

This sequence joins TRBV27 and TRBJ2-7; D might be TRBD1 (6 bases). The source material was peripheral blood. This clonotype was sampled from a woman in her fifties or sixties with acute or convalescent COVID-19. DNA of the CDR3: TGTGCCAGCAGTTTAGCCCCAGGGGCGGTCTACGAGCAGTACTTC. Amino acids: CASSLAPGAVYEQYF.